This is a list of T cell receptor beta chains from one sample in a study of cytomegalovirus exposure and HLA in healthy donors. TCRdb's copy holds only in-frame clones and misses some; the assay was immunoSEQ multiplex PCR. The table lists more than 90,000 clones, over 65% of them singletons, with less than 0.95% in the top ten. Material: PBMCs. These TCRs come from a woman aged 55-75 years in good health and CMV-seronegative. Each CDR3 is given with its conserved first and last residue. The order of the fields is D gene, V gene, clone size, J gene, CDR3 protein, CDR3 DNA. D genes are given only for firm matches. A row's size may be missing; if present it is once, few, many or a size class.

-	TRBV7-2	-	TRBJ2-1	CASSRRELANYNEQFF	TGTGCCAGCAGCCGCCGAGAGCTCGCCAACTACAATGAGCAGTTCTTC
-	TRBV4-2	-	TRBJ1-1	CASSQDLGDFTEAFF	TGTGCCAGCAGCCAAGACCTAGGAGATTTCACTGAAGCTTTCTTT
-	TRBV4-3	few	TRBJ1-2	CASSLQRAGNYGYTF	TGCGCCAGCAGCCTACAGAGAGCGGGGAACTATGGCTACACCTTC
TRBD2	TRBV6-4	-	TRBJ2-3	CASSDLTSVFTDTQYF	TGTGCCAGCAGTGACTTGACTAGCGTGTTCACAGATACGCAGTATTTT
-	TRBV4-1	-	TRBJ1-1	CASSVYDGGRLTEAFF	TGCGCCAGCAGCGTTTACGACGGGGGGCGCCTCACTGAAGCTTTCTTT
TRBD1	TRBV4-1	-	TRBJ1-2	CASSRDREQNYGYTF	TGCGCCAGCAGCCGGGACAGGGAACAAAACTATGGCTACACCTTC
TRBD2	TRBV4-1	-	TRBJ2-3	CASSPSGGSADTQYF	TGCGCCAGCAGCCCCTCGGGGGGTAGCGCAGATACGCAGTATTTT
-	TRBV27	-	TRBJ2-7	CASSSGEIYEQYF	TGTGCCAGCAGTTCCGGGGAAATATACGAGCAGTACTTC
TRBD1	TRBV19	-	TRBJ1-2	CASSPPDRDGYTF	TGTGCCAGTAGTCCCCCGGACAGGGATGGCTACACCTTC
TRBD1	TRBV2	-	TRBJ1-1	CASSFPGQGLNTEAFF	TGTGCCAGCAGTTTCCCGGGACAGGGCTTGAACACTGAAGCTTTCTTT